These T cell receptor beta chains were read from a single sample in a study of T-cell reconstitution after alpha-beta-depleted transplantation in children. MiXCR, applied by TCRdb to the PCR reads, yields one record per CDR3 protein. The table shows roughly 350,000 distinct CDR3 sequences, with roughly 16% occurring only once. This sample comprised PBMCs, mostly from graft donor cells, obtained 360 days after TCRalphabeta/CD19-depleted stem cell transplant. The receptor set was obtained from a male patient between 2 and 15 years old who had a stem cell transplant for acute lymphoblastic leukemia, so the T cells may come from the graft donor. CDR3s leave out the opening cysteine and the closing phenylalanine or tryptophan. A D gene is named only where the DNA matches it firmly.

d_call	v_call	j_call	cdr3_aa
NA	TRBV20-1	TRBJ1-1	SVGKVRGLNTEAF
TRBD1	TRBV5-1	TRBJ2-7	ASSLSRAGGEQY
NA	TRBV20-1	TRBJ1-2	SARAGFVGYT
NA	TRBV3-1	TRBJ2-7	ASSRPDSPYEQY
TRBD2	TRBV29-1	TRBJ2-1	SVGLAGRHEQF
TRBD2	TRBV7-2	TRBJ2-1	ASSSISGRGYNEQF
NA	TRBV25-1	TRBJ1-5	ASSGGSGQPQH
NA	TRBV7-2	TRBJ1-4	ASSFLTGAPFEKLF
TRBD1	TRBV20-1	TRBJ2-5	SARVRHLTGGPSPPTLERVAQY
NA	TRBV3-1	TRBJ2-2	ASSQTYHTGELF
NA	TRBV19	TRBJ2-1	ASSREGGLTYNEQF
NA	TRBV9	TRBJ2-1	ASSVGLLNEQF
TRBD2	TRBV6-5	TRBJ2-7	ASSYNRLAGRDEQY
NA	TRBV4-1	TRBJ2-7	ASSTVDGGPLKQY
NA	TRBV12-3/TRBV12-4	TRBJ2-3	ASSFSKWGLGTDTQY
NA	TRBV12-3/TRBV12-4	TRBJ1-1	ASSLAYGAPNTEAF
TRBD2	TRBV7-2	TRBJ2-1	ASSLAGEGPF
NA	TRBV5-1	TRBJ2-1	ASSSSLDNHNEQF
TRBD1	TRBV12-3/TRBV12-4	TRBJ2-7	ASSGTGNYEQY
NA	TRBV15	TRBJ2-5	ATSTAQETQY
TRBD2	TRBV15	TRBJ2-7	ATSRVLAGGFYEQY
NA	TRBV20-1	TRBJ1-5	SARGTVNQPQH
NA	TRBV6-5	TRBJ1-1	ASSYHREAEAF
NA	TRBV24-1	TRBJ2-2	ATSDRGGTGELF
NA	TRBV20-1	TRBJ2-2	SAREIEAVRTGELF
NA	TRBV28	TRBJ2-7	ASSSTFSYEQY
NA	TRBV28	TRBJ2-7	ASSIPLGIYEQY
TRBD2	TRBV7-9	TRBJ2-1	ASSSLTSGLTYNEQF
NA	TRBV9	TRBJ2-2	ASSVNTANTGELF
NA	TRBV28	TRBJ2-2	ASSLMGLKGTGELF
NA	TRBV10-3	TRBJ1-2	AISTGRGYT
NA	TRBV7-9	TRBJ2-1	ASSPDNPGPRGEQF
NA	TRBV11-2	TRBJ1-2	ASSLIPTGLNYGYT
NA	TRBV29-1	TRBJ2-1	SVQKGLGNEQF
NA	TRBV10-3	TRBJ1-1	AISSGAPEAF
TRBD2	TRBV12-3/TRBV12-4	TRBJ2-3	ASSSPGLAYDTQY
NA	TRBV19	TRBJ2-2	ASAPPGNRGTGELF
NA	TRBV4-3	TRBJ2-7	ASSQGSRGEQY
TRBD1	TRBV7-9	TRBJ2-7	ASSPHGQVYEQY
TRBD2	TRBV29-1	TRBJ2-2	SVALAGVVRGTGELF
TRBD2	TRBV4-3	TRBJ2-5	ASRRKAGGRETQY
NA	TRBV28	TRBJ2-7	ASSLLTGSEQY
NA	TRBV9	TRBJ2-3	ASSPKTGELTDTQY
NA	TRBV18	TRBJ2-3	ASSPLGTTDTQY
TRBD2	TRBV5-1	TRBJ2-5	ASSRTREETQY
TRBD2	TRBV12-3/TRBV12-4	TRBJ2-5	ASSYTSGPQETQY
TRBD2	TRBV7-3	TRBJ2-1	ASSSGTSGFSSYNEQF
NA	TRBV4-1	TRBJ2-5	ASSQEGSHGGTQY
NA	TRBV5-1	TRBJ2-7	ASSLDGRSGSYEQY
NA	TRBV5-1	TRBJ2-2	ASSLVTGSGELF
TRBD1	TRBV5-1	TRBJ2-3	ASTMGTGTDTQY
NA	TRBV19	TRBJ2-1	ASSSGFEQF
NA	TRBV12-3/TRBV12-4	TRBJ2-1	ASSNEGTHNEQF
NA	TRBV4-1	TRBJ2-1	ASSQASRDAGFSEQF